The 27 T cell receptor beta chains below come from one sample, sequenced in a study of blood T cell repertoires in COVID-19. The data were produced by immunoSEQ multiplex PCR, yet TCRdb's version contains in-frame clones alone and is incomplete. The sample contains about 210,000 clones, approximately 90% of which appear only once. Sample: PBMCs or T cells enriched from blood (not recorded which). The receptors derive from a woman aged 40 to 49 with acute COVID-19.

V usage is TRBV6-5 and J usage is TRBJ2-7; 7 nucleotides match TRBD1. Germline-derived CDR1 and CDR2 are MNHEY and SVGAGI. This CDR3 has 14 residues. Trimming at V came to 7 bases and at J to 3 bases, leaving 9 bases not matched to a gene. The CDR3 loop reads CASNPQGTIYEQYF. The CDR3, as DNA: TGTGCCAGCAACCCACAGGGGACCATCTACGAGCAGTACTTC.

The V call is TRBV19, the J call TRBJ2-1, with a tentative D call TRBD2 (5 bases). The CDR3 contains 14 residues. Germline values: CDR1 LNHDA, CDR2 SQIVND (reference sequence). The V gene lost 6 bases and the J gene lost 2 bases, with 11 bases spanning the gap. The CDR3 protein is CASRRGLTYNEQFF. The CDR3 coding sequence is TGTGCCAGTAGACGGGGTCTTACCTACAATGAGCAGTTCTTC.

The table lists this clone with many counts. CDR3 region: CASSFSPPHTEAFF. For the CDR3, the DNA is TGTGCCAGCAGTTTTAGCCCACCTCACACTGAAGCTTTCTTT. This chain connects TRBV27 to TRBJ1-1; D gene unclear. There are 14 residues in the CDR3. Germline values: CDR1 MNHEY, CDR2 SMNVEV (reference sequence). The V end lost 3 bases, the J end lost 3 bases, and 11 bases lay between the germline ends.

V is TRBV11-2 and J is TRBJ2-7; 7 positions agree with TRBD2. This CDR3 is built from 14 residues. After removal of 5 bases from V and 2 bases from J, the junction contained 6 bases not matched to a gene. Germline CDR1 reads SGHAT; CDR2 reads FQNNGV. CDR3 region: CASSLPGRAYEQYF. As DNA, the CDR3 is TGTGCCAGCAGCCTTCCGGGGAGGGCCTACGAGCAGTACTTC.

The V call is TRBV5-1, the J call TRBJ2-3; no clear D gene. This CDR3 spans 15 amino acids. With 0 bases removed from V and 6 bases from J, the gap between germline ends came to 14 bases. CDR1 and CDR2 from the germline V gene are SGHRS and YFSETQ. This CDR3 reads CASSLGSSTMDTQYF. The CDR3, as DNA: TGCGCCAGCAGCTTGGGATCCTCAACTATGGATACGCAGTATTTT.

The rearrangement uses TRBV13 and TRBJ1-3; 7 bases are shared with TRBD1. Germline V gives CDR1 PRHDT, CDR2 FYEKMQ (reference sequence). V shed 3 bases, J shed 0 bases, and the junction held 11 bases outside the gene matches. The CDR3 contains 18 residues. CDR3 bases: TGTGCCAGCAGCTTCCGCCGGGACAGAAGTATCTCTGGAAACACCATATATTTT. Its protein product is CASSFRRDRSISGNTIYF. Full variable domain (rest looked up from reference TRBV13 and TRBJ1-3): AAGVIQSPRHLIKEKRETATLKCYPIPRHDTVYWYQQGPGQDPQFLISFYEKMQSDKGSIPDRFSAQQFSDYHSELNMSSLELGDSALYFCASSFRRDRSISGNTIYFGEGSWLTVV.

The gene calls are TRBV9 and TRBJ2-2, with a possible D match to TRBD1 (6 bases). The germline CDR1 and CDR2 sequences are SGDLS and YYNGEE. The CDR3 runs 13 residues. The V and J ends lost 0 bases and 6 bases respectively, with 6 bases between them. CDR3 amino acids: CASSVGGPGELFF. DNA of the CDR3: TGTGCCAGCAGCGTAGGGGGGCCCGGGGAGCTGTTTTTT. Drawing the rest from reference TRBV9 and TRBJ2-2, the complete variable domain is DSGVTQTPKHLITATGQRVTLRCSPRSGDLSVYWYQQSLDQGLQFLIQYYNGEERAKGNILERFSAQQFPDLHSELNLSSLELGDSALYFCASSVGGPGELFFGEGSRLTVL.

There are many counts of this clone. The CDR3 bases are TGTGCCAGCAGCTTGGCTAGCGGGCTGGGGGAGTTCTTC. Translating gives CASSLASGLGEFF. The V gene is TRBV5-4, the J gene TRBJ2-1; 8 bases are a match to TRBD2. This CDR3 spans 13 amino acids. Per the germline V gene, CDR1 is SGHNT and CDR2 is YYREEE (reference sequence). Trimming removed 0 bases from V and 14 bases from J; junction bases left unmatched: 7.

The chain recombines TRBV7-9 with TRBJ1-1; no clear D. V gave up 3 bases and J gave up 7 bases, with 9 bases separating them. The length of the CDR3 is 12 residues. Germline lookup yields CDR1 SEHNR and CDR2 FQNEAQ (reference sequence). The CDR3 here is CASSFMGSEAFF. CDR3 DNA: TGTGCCAGCAGCTTTATGGGGAGTGAAGCTTTCTTT. Together with reference TRBV7-9 and TRBJ1-1, the CDR3 gives the full variable domain: DTGVSQNPRHKITKRGQNVTFRCDPISEHNRLYWYRQTLGQGPEFLTYFQNEAQLEKSRLLSDRFSAERPKGSFSTLEIQRTEQGDSAMYLCASSFMGSEAFFGQGTRLTVV.

The genes are TRBV18 and TRBJ2-6; TRBD1 matches at 7 bases. With 0 bases clipped from V and 0 bases from J, the junction kept 5 bases outside the gene matches. The CDR3 spans 18 residues. From germline, CDR1 is KGHSH and CDR2 LQKENI. The CDR3 DNA is TGTGCCAGCTCACCACCGGGACAGATCATCTCTGGGGCCAACGTCCTGACTTTC. It specifies CASSPPGQIISGANVLTF.

The J gene is TRBJ2-6, the V gene TRBV5-4; 9 bases line up with TRBD1. Germline assignment: CDR1 SGHNT and CDR2 YYREEE (reference sequence). The CDR3 is 19 amino acids. The J segment lost 2 bases and the V segment lost 4 bases, leaving 13 bases of the junction unmatched. The CDR3 region is CASSPSGTGPNPGANVLTF. CDR3 coding DNA: TGTGCCAGCAGCCCGTCCGGGACAGGGCCAAACCCTGGGGCCAACGTCCTGACTTTC.

V is TRBV5-1 and J is TRBJ2-3; 15 bases are a match to TRBD2. Germline CDR1 reads SGHRS; CDR2 reads YFSETQ. The CDR3 covers 19 residues. After removal of 0 bases from V and 0 bases from J, the junction contained 5 bases not matched to a gene. CDR3 sequence (DNA): TGCGCCAGCAGCTTGGCGGGACTAGCGGGGGGAAAAAGCACAGATACGCAGTATTTT. It is translated as CASSLAGLAGGKSTDTQYF.

This clone was found once. J is TRBJ1-1 and V is TRBV12-3 or TRBV12-4; D perhaps matches TRBD1 (5 bases). CDR3 length: 13 amino acids. V lost 3 bases and J lost 4, with 9 bases in between. This chain's CDR3 is CASSFGRGTEAFF. DNA of the CDR3: TGTGCCAGCAGTTTTGGGAGGGGCACTGAAGCTTTCTTT.

The V gene is TRBV2, the J gene TRBJ1-3; TRBD1 aligns across 8 bases. Per the germline V gene, CDR1 is SNHLY and CDR2 is FYNNEI. The CDR3 is 15 residues long. V lost 1 base to trimming and J lost 7 bases; unmatched junction nucleotides: 6. DNA of the CDR3: TGTGCCAGCAGTGAAGAGACAGGGGTGTTTAACACCATATATTTT. Its protein product is CASSEETGVFNTIYF.

The chain combines TRBV6-5 with TRBJ2-7; 10 nucleotides agree with TRBD1. The CDR3 has 14 amino acids. Germline V gene lookup returns CDR1 MNHEY and CDR2 SVGAGI. This CDR3 is CATRAGTGVREQYF. CDR3 nucleotides: TGTGCGACCAGAGCCGGGACAGGGGTGCGTGAGCAGTACTTC.

This clone was picked up a small number of times. The J gene is TRBJ1-2, the V gene TRBV19; 9 bases map to TRBD1. The germline CDR1 and CDR2 sequences are LNHDA and SQIVND (reference sequence). The CDR3 spans 17 residues. V shed 7 bases and J 6 bases; nucleotides not matched to a gene: 18. The CDR3 loop reads CASTLDGTGRPSHGYTF. CDR3 nucleotide sequence: TGTGCCAGTACACTCGACGGGACAGGGCGGCCCTCTCATGGCTACACCTTC.

The chain recombines TRBV7-9 with TRBJ2-5, with D possibly TRBD2 on 6 matching bases. CDR1 and CDR2 (germline): SEHNR, FQNEAQ (reference sequence). Trimming removed 4 bases from V and 4 bases from J, with 16 bases in between. The CDR3 extends over 15 amino acids. The CDR3 here is CASSSRPGVGETQYF. In DNA, the CDR3 is TGTGCCAGCAGCTCCCGCCCGGGGGTCGGAGAGACCCAGTACTTC.

In this sample, this clone turned up once. V is TRBV7-9 and J is TRBJ2-3, with 10 bases matching TRBD2. V trimming: 6 bases; J trimming: 11 bases; junction bases outside the gene matches: 5. The germline CDR1 and CDR2 sequences are SEHNR and FQNEAQ (reference sequence). The length of the CDR3 is 12 residues. The CDR3 is CASSQSGREQYF. The CDR3 nucleotides read TGTGCCAGCAGTCAAAGCGGGAGGGAGCAGTATTTT.

This chain uses TRBV10-1 with TRBJ1-1, with D possibly TRBD1 on 6 matching bases. The CDR3 is 14 residues long. V was clipped by 8 bases and J by 0 bases, with 13 bases between them. Germline V gives CDR1 WNHNN, CDR2 SYGVQD (reference sequence). CDR3 DNA sequence: TGCGCCAGCCGCCCGACAGGATTGAACACTGAAGCTTTCTTT. Its protein is CASRPTGLNTEAFF.

The chain joins TRBV18 to TRBJ1-2; 8 bases align to TRBD1. The CDR3 covers 15 residues. After removal of 4 bases from V and 3 bases from J, the junction contained 7 bases not matched to a gene. Germline CDR1 KGHSH, CDR2 LQKENI. CDR3 sequence: CASSRDRLSDYGYTF. The DNA of the CDR3 is TGTGCCAGCTCACGGGACAGGCTCTCCGACTATGGCTACACCTTC.

The chain joins TRBV5-1 to TRBJ1-2, with D maybe TRBD1 (6 bases). The CDR3 covers 13 residues. Germline V lookup: CDR1 SGHRS, CDR2 YFSETQ. Deletions cut 7 bases from V and 4 bases from J, with 14 bases between. CDR3 loop: CASSGQQSYGYTF. The CDR3 DNA is TGCGCCAGCTCTGGACAGCAATCCTATGGCTACACCTTC.

This chain uses TRBV7-2 with TRBJ1-3; D perhaps matches TRBD1 (5 bases). This CDR3 comprises 16 residues. With 3 bases removed from V and 0 bases from J, the gap between germline ends came to 12 bases. The V gene's germline CDR1 is SGHTA and CDR2 FQGNSA. The CDR3 protein is CASSLEGRSSGNTIYF. The CDR3 DNA is TGTGCCAGCAGCTTGGAGGGACGAAGCTCTGGAAACACCATATATTTT.

The V and J genes are TRBV9 and TRBJ1-2; maybe TRBD1 (6 bases). Germline CDR1 and CDR2: SGDLS and YYNGEE. The CDR3 is made up of 11 amino acids. The V end lost 5 bases, the J end lost 7 bases, and 9 bases lay between the germline ends. The CDR3 sequence: CASRQGVGYTF. The DNA of the CDR3 is TGTGCCAGCAGACAGGGCGTTGGCTACACCTTC.

This clone was observed a handful of times. The chain has TRBV9 and TRBJ2-1; TRBD1 might be the D (5 bases). Between the trimmed V and J ends, which lost 2 bases and 9 bases, there was a span of 18 bases. The CDR3 sequence is 15 residues long. CDR1 is SGDLS, CDR2 YYNGEE, per germline. The DNA of the CDR3 is TGTGCCAGCAGCGTGAGCCCCACGGGTCAGGGTGAGCAGTTCTTC. This gives the protein CASSVSPTGQGEQFF.

This clone was detected once. The chain combines TRBV7-2 with TRBJ1-2, with TRBD1 as a possible D gene (5 bases). The germline gives CDR1 SGHTA, CDR2 FQGNSA. Trimming took 1 base from V and 9 from J, leaving 15 bases between them. The CDR3 sequence is 14 residues long. CDR3 in amino acids: CASSLDNRSRSYTF. For the CDR3, the DNA is TGTGCCAGCAGCTTAGATAACAGGAGTAGGAGCTACACCTTC.

V gene TRBV21-1 combines with J gene TRBJ2-1; the table calls TRBD2, which could not be checked here. TRBV21-1 is shown as a pseudogene. The CDR3 is 13 residues long. The CDR3: CASSKGWSIEQFF. The CDR3 coding sequence is TGTGCCAGCAGCAAAGGTTGGAGTATTGAGCAGTTCTTC.

The table lists this clone with a count of one. This chain joins TRBV5-1 and TRBJ2-3; D is unresolved. CDR1 and CDR2 from the germline V gene are SGHRS and YFSETQ. The CDR3 loop spans 15 amino acids. The V and J ends lost 3 bases and 0 bases respectively, with 11 bases between them. The CDR3 bases are TGCGCCAGCAGCTATCAGGCCGATAGCACAGATACGCAGTATTTT. Residues: CASSYQADSTDTQYF.